Reported below is one T cell receptor (beta chain). At one end, the junction sequence differs from germline, possibly due to a read error. This specimen belongs to a study of blood T cells in healthy people across ages. Combining a sample-barcoded 5' primer with a J-beta primer mix, a second PCR ran for roughly 6 to 11 cycles. Every cDNA was tagged by a template-switch adaptor with 12 random nucleotides. TCRdb re-derived calls from the 5' RACE reads in MiXCR, one entry per CDR3 protein. The table lists about 1.4 million distinct CDR3 sequences, approximately 60% of them singletons. Germline V CDR1 and CDR2: MNHEY, SMNVEV (reference sequence). The CDR3 spans 15 residues.

This clonotype was sampled from a man between 18 and 29 years old in good health. The rearrangement links TRBV27 to TRBJ2-7; D is possibly TRBD1 or TRBD2 (7 bases each). The sequencing input was blood. In DNA, the CDR3 is TGTGCCAGCAGTTGGAGCGGGACAGCTGCCTATGAGCAGTACTTC. Residues: CASSWSGTAAYEQYF.